The rows below give T cell receptor beta chains drawn from one sample of a study of T cells expressing NK-cell markers. No DNA is given; TCRdb re-called the 5' RACE reads and lists each CDR3 protein once. The listing records 350,000 to 450,000 distinct CDR3 sequences. Sequencing was performed on blood T cells: a sorted CD56 or NKG2C T cell subset, CD4+ or CD8+ T cells, or bulk PBMC T cells (not recorded which). These receptors were obtained from a man aged 18-70 years in good health. The CDR3 runs from the conserved cysteine through the conserved F or W. The order of the fields is J gene, V gene, CDR3 protein.

TRBJ2-5	TRBV14	CASSSLADSKRAQYF
TRBJ2-3	TRBV20-1	CSAPAGGLVNTQYF
TRBJ1-6	TRBV5-1	CASSQQRGMSSYNSPLHF
TRBJ2-2	TRBV6-5	CASSWGQGPGELFF
TRBJ1-5	TRBV7-8	CASSNQRTAQPQHF
TRBJ2-1	TRBV5-1	CASSFPQGWVNEQFF
TRBJ2-3	TRBV2	CASSEFRGWTDTQYF
TRBJ1-6	TRBV27	CASSLSGSVGGGFSPLHF
TRBJ2-6	TRBV24-1	CATEGGSGANVLTF
TRBJ2-5	TRBV6-5	CASSYSRVSIETQYF
TRBJ2-7	TRBV6-1	CASSMGSGWSEQYF
TRBJ1-3	TRBV5-5	CASSFEYRSGNTIYF
TRBJ2-7	TRBV15	CATSRDGRIYEQYF
TRBJ2-7	TRBV15	CATSRDNRSGPRREQYF
TRBJ2-1	TRBV29-1	CSGLSWGAKNEQFF
TRBJ1-1	TRBV5-1	CASSLSQGASAFF
TRBJ2-2	TRBV12-3/TRBV12-4	CASYIGVTGELFF
TRBJ2-2	TRBV9	CASSATRAGITGELFF
TRBJ1-2	TRBV20-1	CSASSPGQGGGYTF
TRBJ1-6	TRBV11-2	CASSLEGTVNNSPLHF
TRBJ2-4	TRBV6-6	CASSGQGQDIQYF
TRBJ2-2	TRBV7-8	CASRTGATSTGELFF
TRBJ2-7	TRBV7-9	CASSPTTYSYEQYF
TRBJ1-2	TRBV5-1	CASSETGEVRSYGYTF
TRBJ1-6	TRBV12-3/TRBV12-4	CASRGQGVGSPLHF
TRBJ1-4	TRBV29-1	CSVDAGQGTNEKLFF
TRBJ1-4	TRBV6-1	CASRPDRGLTNEKLFF
TRBJ2-2	TRBV12-3/TRBV12-4	CASSFYGPPGTGELFF
TRBJ2-3	TRBV10-3	CAIKLGEGGTQYF
TRBJ2-5	TRBV7-8	CASSSTPQGSGETQYF
TRBJ2-1	TRBV24-1	CATSHSGTGAREQFF
TRBJ2-4	TRBV5-1	CASSYQGDKNIQYF
TRBJ2-5	TRBV7-8	CASSYRIGQGFRETQYF
TRBJ2-7	TRBV6-1	CAPKGSYEQYF
TRBJ2-2	TRBV12-3/TRBV12-4	CASSFGARGGLGGELFF
TRBJ2-1	TRBV18	CASSPPSQHNEQFF
TRBJ2-5	TRBV7-2	CASSLVTGGTQYF
TRBJ1-6	TRBV29-1	CSAGQGPNSPLHF
TRBJ2-3	TRBV7-3	CASSSGTGRQDTQYF
TRBJ2-1	TRBV9	CASSPPRGGIYNEQFF
TRBJ1-2	TRBV3-1	CASSQDPGRGRRGYTF
TRBJ2-1	TRBV28	CASSSPGTSGGPSGNEQFF
TRBJ2-1	TRBV7-9	CASSLDGTAQFF
TRBJ2-3	TRBV4-2	CATGSSGGDADTQYF
TRBJ2-1	TRBV28	CASSSRGSGEQFF
TRBJ2-2	TRBV12-3/TRBV12-4	CASRGSLGYTGELFF
TRBJ2-3	TRBV5-4	CASSSGTGSSSTDTQYF
TRBJ2-7	TRBV5-1	CASKLLTGPSSYEQYF
TRBJ2-3	TRBV18	CASSPPDRGVDTQYF
TRBJ2-3	TRBV20-1	CSARLRVDTQYF
TRBJ2-1	TRBV12-5	CASGGQGRDEQFF
TRBJ2-3	TRBV7-9	CASGRGGPNTQYF
TRBJ2-5	TRBV18	CASSQRTGPQETQYF
TRBJ2-1	TRBV10-3	CAISEGIVVIPYNEQFF